The following is a T cell receptor beta chain sequence with its context. The source of the sample is a study of control samples from healthy donors and cancer patients. J gave up 5 bases and V 6 bases, and 8 bases lay outside the gene matches. The CDR3 is 15 amino acids. CDR1 and CDR2 from the germline V gene are SQVTM and ANQGSEA. Profiling relied on immunoSEQ multiplex PCR, and the TCRdb table lists in-frame clones only, not all of them. The sample yields some 79,000 clones, approximately 89% seen once. The chain joins TRBV29-1 to TRBJ2-1, with 12 bases that match TRBD2. The sequence was collected from a man over 45 in good health. The specimen sequenced was blood. CDR3 DNA sequence: TGCAGCGTCAGGACTAGCGGGGAGGTTAACAATGAGCAGTTCTTC. Its translation: CSVRTSGEVNNEQFF.